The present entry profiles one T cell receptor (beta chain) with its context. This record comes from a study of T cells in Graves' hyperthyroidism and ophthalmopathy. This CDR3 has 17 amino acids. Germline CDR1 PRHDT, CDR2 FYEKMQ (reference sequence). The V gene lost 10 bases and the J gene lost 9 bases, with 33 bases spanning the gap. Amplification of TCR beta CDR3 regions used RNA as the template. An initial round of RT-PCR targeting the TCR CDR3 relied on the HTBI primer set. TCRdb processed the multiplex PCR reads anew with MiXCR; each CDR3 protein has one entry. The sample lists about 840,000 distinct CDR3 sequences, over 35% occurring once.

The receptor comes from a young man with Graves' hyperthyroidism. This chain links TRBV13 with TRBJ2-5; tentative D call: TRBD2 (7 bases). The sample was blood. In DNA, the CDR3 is TGTGCCACCAGTGCGGGGGCGAACCTGGGGGAGGGTCAGCCCCAGTACTTC. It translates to CATSAGANLGEGQPQYF.